The TCR beta chain under discussion was sequenced for a study of CD8 T cells in Susac syndrome. RNA amounts of roughly 0.45 to 1 ug underwent reverse transcription with random hexamers. TCR beta CDR3 was amplified by immunoSEQ covering 54 Vbeta and 13 Jbeta. TCRdb reprocessed the immunoSEQ multiplex PCR reads via MiXCR and lists one record per CDR3 protein. The data contain approximately 150,000 distinct CDR3 sequences, 94% of them singletons. This clonotype was recorded only once. This CDR3 is 15 amino acids long. Germline CDR1 LGHDT, CDR2 YNNKEL (reference sequence). V trimming: 4 bases; J trimming: 4 bases; junction bases outside the gene matches: 4.

The chain is built from TRBV3-1 and TRBJ2-1, with TRBD2 identical over 10 bases. The sequenced material came from CD4+ T cells from PBMCs. The TCR sequence derives from a human donor in good health. The CDR3 DNA reads TGTGCCAGCAGCCGCGGGACTAGCGTATACAATGAGCAGTTCTTC. Translated, it gives CASSRGTSVYNEQFF.